The 18 T cell receptor beta chains in this list originate from one sample, sequenced in a study of technical replicates of blood from a handful of donors (dated by TCRdb to about 2017). Receptor amplification or capture employed the immunoSEQ multiplex PCR assay. The table comes from immuneACCESS by way of TCRdb, which keeps in-frame sequences with V and J called. Part of the clones is missing from these tables; in studies checked, under half for an unresolved V gene and the rest for unknown reasons. This sample has tens of thousands of clones in its table, and 75% to 95% of those were observed once. The ten largest clones take up about 3.9% of the sample. The specimen sequenced was PBMCs. The receptors originated from a human donor in good health. Some clones in this sample may be carry-over from other donors' samples.

The V gene is TRBV11-2, the J gene TRBJ2-5, with D possibly being TRBD2 (5 bases). The CDR3 runs 15 residues. Germline V gene sequence: CDR1 SGHAT, CDR2 FQNNGV. Trimming pared 4 bases from V and 4 bases from J, leaving 16 bases between. The CDR3 spells CASSSSGSRGETQYF. Written as DNA, the CDR3 is TGTGCCAGCAGCTCGTCGGGTAGTCGGGGAGAGACCCAGTACTTC. The variable domain in full, with the rest retrieved from reference TRBV11-2 and TRBJ2-5, is EAGVAQSPRYKIIEKRQSVAFWCNPISGHATLYWYQQILGQGPKLLIQFQNNGVVDDSQLPKDRFSAERLKGVDSTLKIQPAKLEDSAVYLCASSSSGSRGETQYFGPGTRLLVL.

V is TRBV23-1 and J is TRBJ2-7, with D possibly matching TRBD2 (6 bases). TRBV23-1 belongs to the ORF category, with a function that is uncertain. The length of the CDR3 is 15 residues. V was trimmed by 0 bases and J by 0 bases, leaving 9 bases between them. As DNA, the CDR3 is TGCGCCAGCAGTCAATCCGGGGACTTCTCCTACGAGCAGTACTTC. Its protein is CASSQSGDFSYEQYF.

The chain has TRBV30 and TRBJ1-6; 7 bases are shared with TRBD1. Germline CDR1 and CDR2: GTSNPN and SVGIG (reference sequence). The CDR3 contains 14 residues. Germline trimming cut 6 bases from V and 7 bases from J; bases unmatched to any gene: 9. CDR3: CACSATGRNSPLHF. The CDR3 DNA is TGTGCCTGTTCCGCGACAGGGAGGAATTCACCCCTCCACTTT.

This chain connects TRBV5-1 to TRBJ1-2, with unresolved D. This CDR3 has 13 residues. CDR1 and CDR2 (germline): SGHRS, YFSETQ. Trimming took 3 bases from V and 0 from J, leaving 6 bases between them. CDR3: CASSSSANYGYTF. The DNA for the CDR3 is TGCGCCAGCAGCTCATCAGCTAACTATGGCTACACCTTC.

The V and J genes are TRBV7-8 and TRBJ2-2, with D possibly being TRBD2 (5 bases). The CDR3 sequence is 13 residues long. The ends were cut back, 7 bases at V and 4 bases at J, with 10 bases in the middle. CDR1 SGHVS and CDR2 FQNEAQ come from the germline V gene. In nucleotides, the CDR3 is TGTGCCAGCACCCTCGGGATCACCGGGGAGCTGTTTTTT. Translating it yields CASTLGITGELFF.

This rearrangement joins TRBV19 to TRBJ2-3; a possible D gene is TRBD2 (5 bases). CDR3 length: 15 amino acids. Trimming pared 5 bases from V and 3 bases from J, leaving 15 bases between. CDR1 is LNHDA, CDR2 SQIVND, per germline (reference sequence). CDR3 region: CASSHFWERTDTQYF. The DNA of the CDR3 is TGTGCCAGTAGTCATTTTTGGGAGAGGACAGATACGCAGTATTTT. Variable domain in full (rest from reference TRBV19 and TRBJ2-3): DGGITQSPKYLFRKEGQNVTLSCEQNLNHDAMYWYRQDPGQGLRLIYYSQIVNDFQKGDIAEGYSVSREKKESFPLTVTSAQKNPTAFYLCASSHFWERTDTQYFGPGTRLTVL.

The V and J genes are TRBV11-3 and TRBJ2-5; D may be TRBD1 (5 bases). This CDR3 contains 11 residues. Deletions cut 4 bases from V and 7 bases from J, with 7 bases between. In germline, CDR1 is SGHNT, CDR2 YENEEA. The CDR3 loop reads CASSSQGTQYF. CDR3 sequence (DNA): TGTGCCAGCAGCTCTCAGGGGACCCAGTACTTC.

This clone was seen just once. CDR3 region: CSASDRAGYTF. The DNA of the CDR3 is TGCAGTGCTTCAGACAGGGCCGGCTACACCTTC. The rearrangement uses TRBV20-1 and TRBJ1-2; 7 nucleotides line up with TRBD1. V was pared by 5 bases and J by 8 bases, with 5 bases of the junction left unmatched. The CDR3 loop spans 11 amino acids. CDR1 and CDR2 (germline): DFQATT, SNEGSKA (reference sequence).

This chain joins TRBV6-6 and TRBJ1-1, with 8 nucleotides matching TRBD1. V was clipped by 4 bases and J by 0 bases; unmatched bases: 4. The germline V gene has CDR1 MNHNY and CDR2 SVGAGI (reference sequence). The CDR3 runs 15 residues. CDR3 region: CASSSGQGMNTEAFF. The CDR3, as DNA: TGTGCCAGCAGTTCCGGACAGGGCATGAACACTGAAGCTTTCTTT.

This chain uses TRBV4-1 with TRBJ1-6; no clear D. The CDR3 has 16 amino acids. Germline-derived CDR1 and CDR2 are MGHRA and YSYEKL. Deletions cut 0 bases from V and 0 bases from J, with 6 bases between. The CDR3 loop reads CASSQDRSSYNSPLHF. The DNA of the CDR3 is TGCGCCAGCAGCCAAGACCGTAGCTCCTATAATTCACCCCTCCACTTT.

The V gene is TRBV4-3, the J gene TRBJ1-2; weak D call: TRBD1 (5 bases). The germline V gene has CDR1 LGHNA and CDR2 YSLEER. CDR3 size: 14 residues. V was clipped by 0 bases and J by 8 bases, with 13 bases between them. The CDR3 DNA reads TGCGCCAGCAGCCAAGAGCTGAACAGGCCCGGCTACACCTTC. It encodes CASSQELNRPGYTF.

This sequence joins TRBV7-3 and TRBJ2-2; D might be TRBD1 (6 bases). CDR3 length: 15 amino acids. V lost 5 bases and J 2 bases, leaving 12 bases between the germline ends. In germline, CDR1 is SGHTA, CDR2 FQGTGA. This chain's CDR3 is CASSPWTANTGELFF. The CDR3 region has the DNA TGTGCCAGCAGCCCCTGGACAGCCAACACCGGGGAGCTGTTTTTT.

CDR3 nucleotides: TGTGCCAGCAGCGTAGTGAGCGGGAGTCACGAGCAGTACTTC. Translation: CASSVVSGSHEQYF. The chain joins TRBV9 to TRBJ2-7, with TRBD2 matching 8 bases. Germline CDR1 reads SGDLS; CDR2 reads YYNGEE. With V trimmed by 0 bases and J by 5 bases, 4 bases remained unmatched. CDR3 size: 14 residues. Together with reference TRBV9 and TRBJ2-7, the CDR3 gives the full variable domain: DSGVTQTPKHLITATGQRVTLRCSPRSGDLSVYWYQQSLDQGLQFLIQYYNGEERAKGNILERFSAQQFPDLHSELNLSSLELGDSALYFCASSVVSGSHEQYFGPGTRLTVT.

The gene calls are TRBV18 and TRBJ1-1, with 12 bases lining up with TRBD1. CDR3 length: 18 amino acids. V lost 3 bases, J lost 5 bases, and 13 bases stayed unmatched. CDR1 is KGHSH and CDR2 is LQKENI in the germline V gene. CDR3 amino acids: CASSPNYGTGGLGTEAFF. In DNA form, the CDR3 reads TGTGCCAGCTCACCCAACTACGGGACAGGGGGCTTGGGTACTGAAGCTTTCTTT.

This chain joins TRBV19 and TRBJ1-2, with unresolved D. This CDR3 is built from 14 residues. CDR1 and CDR2 from the germline V gene are LNHDA and SQIVND (reference sequence). With 3 bases removed from V and 3 bases from J, the gap between germline ends came to 11 bases. Written as DNA, the CDR3 is TGTGCCAGTAGTATCTCCCCGCAGTACTATGGCTACACCTTC. This gives the protein CASSISPQYYGYTF. The full variable domain, in which reference TRBV19 and TRBJ1-2 provide the parts outside the CDR3, is DGGITQSPKYLFRKEGQNVTLSCEQNLNHDAMYWYRQDPGQGLRLIYYSQIVNDFQKGDIAEGYSVSREKKESFPLTVTSAQKNPTAFYLCASSISPQYYGYTFGSGTRLTVV.

The V gene is TRBV6-5, the J gene TRBJ1-2; D is possibly TRBD1 (5 bases). Germline V gene data show CDR1 as MNHEY and CDR2 as SVGAGI. This CDR3 is 14 amino acids long. Between the trimmed V and J ends, which lost 4 bases and 2 bases, there was a span of 11 bases. The CDR3 nucleotides are TGTGCCAGCAGTTCAAACGCAGGGAACTATGGCTACACCTTC. As protein: CASSSNAGNYGYTF.

This chain joins TRBV18 and TRBJ2-4; 9 bases are shared with TRBD2. The CDR3 loop spans 14 amino acids. CDR1 and CDR2 (germline): KGHSH, LQKENI. V was pared by 3 bases and J by 8 bases, with 5 bases of the junction left unmatched. For the CDR3, the DNA is TGTGCCAGCTCACCCCTAGCGGGGTTGGACATTCAGTACTTC. This codes for CASSPLAGLDIQYF.

This clone was detected once. V gene TRBV5-4 combines with J gene TRBJ2-3; the match to TRBD2 covers 11 bases. This CDR3 comprises 16 residues. Germline CDR1 SGHNT, CDR2 YYREEE (reference sequence). The V segment lost 1 base and the J segment 2 bases; nucleotides outside the gene matches: 3. CDR3 sequence reads: CASSLKLAGDTDTQYF. The CDR3 region has the DNA TGTGCCAGCAGCTTGAAACTAGCGGGGGACACAGATACGCAGTATTTT.